This entry concerns a single T cell receptor beta chain. Its target is unknown. The sample comes from a study of T cells after yellow fever vaccination. Whole-study findings and limits: Reappearance after the booster was seen for most primary-vaccination clones, at 95% to 96% CD4 and around 90% CD8.

V lost 2 bases and J 7 bases, leaving 12 bases between the germline ends. The CDR3 has 14 amino acids. Germline CDR1 reads SGHAT; CDR2 reads FQNNGV. Each CDR3 protein is one row after TCRdb ran MiXCR on the 5' RACE reads. The table lists 450,000 to 550,000 distinct CDR3 sequences, 15% to 20% of them singletons. The chain carries TRBV11-2 and TRBJ2-1; D remains ambiguous. Material: PBMCs, obtained 15 days after the yellow fever booster vaccination. This receptor was taken from a man aged 25 to 45 who received the YFV17D yellow fever vaccine. CDR3 residues: CASSLNLVGNEQFF. For the CDR3, the DNA is TGTGCCAGCAGCTTAAACCTCGTCGGTAATGAGCAGTTCTTC.